What follows describes a single T cell receptor (beta chain). As yet, its antigen is unknown. This sample includes further DNA sequences coding for the same CDR3. The V gene's germline CDR1 is MNHEY and CDR2 SVGAGI. The CDR3 length is 16 residues. V lost 2 bases and J 0 bases, leaving 12 bases between the germline ends. Libraries were prepared by immunoSEQ multiplex PCR; TCRdb keeps only in-frame clonotypes and omits some of them. This table has about 130,000 clones, approximately 85% appearing once. The record originates from a study of T cell responses to AZD1222 COVID-19 vaccine. Study-wide points: Nearly half of the spike-specific TCRs reportedly recognize variant regions that carry no mutations. Spike-spanning, vaccine-associated CD4 TCRs were dominant at 160-218 and 743-854. At study baseline, merely a handful of AZD1222 recipients were seropositive.

The sequence was obtained from an adult in good health. Sample: peripheral blood, taken on day 0 of AZD1222 vaccination. The chain combines TRBV6-5 with TRBJ2-3; D may be TRBD1 (6 bases). CDR3 in amino acids: CASSYRAGASTDTQYF. The CDR3 DNA follows: TGTGCCAGCAGTTACCGTGCAGGGGCTAGCACAGATACGCAGTATTTT.